This is a list of T cell receptor beta chains from one sample in a study of T cell responses to AZD1222 COVID-19 vaccine. Sequenced by immunoSEQ multiplex PCR; TCRdb stores in-frame clones only, minus some. The sample holds 95,000 to 150,000 clones; 85% to 90% are singletons and the top ten take less than 30%. Sequencing was performed on peripheral blood, taken on day 0 of AZD1222 vaccination. These receptors came from an adult in good health. Each CDR3 is given with its conserved first and last residue. Each record gives: clone size, J gene, V gene, D gene, CDR3 DNA, CDR3 protein. D genes are given only for firm matches. Rows may omit the clone size; those that give it use once, few, many or a size class.

abundance: NA; j_gene: TRBJ2-7; v_gene: TRBV5-6; d_gene: NA; CDR3nt: TGTGCCAGCAGTACGACAGGCTACGAGCAGTACTTC; CDR3aa: CASSTTGYEQYF
abundance: NA; j_gene: TRBJ2-5; v_gene: TRBV11-2; d_gene: NA; CDR3nt: TGTGCCAGCAGCCCGGGGGGCGAGACAGAGACCCAGTACTTC; CDR3aa: CASSPGGETETQYF
abundance: NA; j_gene: TRBJ2-7; v_gene: TRBV2; d_gene: NA; CDR3nt: TGTGCCAGCAGTCAAGAGGGGGGTCTAAACGAGCAGTACTTC; CDR3aa: CASSQEGGLNEQYF
abundance: NA; j_gene: TRBJ2-3; v_gene: TRBV5-1; d_gene: NA; CDR3nt: TGCGCCAGCAGCTTGGGGGGTCGGGGCACAGATACGCAGTATTTT; CDR3aa: CASSLGGRGTDTQYF
abundance: NA; j_gene: TRBJ1-3; v_gene: TRBV27; d_gene: NA; CDR3nt: TGTGCCAGCAGTCGTACCGGGACAACTGGAAACACCATATATTTT; CDR3aa: CASSRTGTTGNTIYF
abundance: NA; j_gene: TRBJ1-6; v_gene: TRBV19; d_gene: TRBD1; CDR3nt: TGTGCCAGTAGTGTCTGGGACAGGGGAAATAATTCACCCCTCCACTTT; CDR3aa: CASSVWDRGNNSPLHF
abundance: NA; j_gene: TRBJ2-3; v_gene: TRBV5-1; d_gene: TRBD2; CDR3nt: TGCGCCAGCAGCCCCGGGCCCTCCTTCGCGGGGGGCACAGATACGCAGTATTTT; CDR3aa: CASSPGPSFAGGTDTQYF
abundance: NA; j_gene: TRBJ1-6; v_gene: TRBV5-1; d_gene: TRBD1; CDR3nt: TGCGCCAGCCGAACAGGGGATAGCTCCTATAATTCACCCCTCCACTTT; CDR3aa: CASRTGDSSYNSPLHF
abundance: NA; j_gene: TRBJ2-1; v_gene: TRBV3-1/TRBV3-2; d_gene: TRBD1; CDR3nt: TGTGCCAGCAGCCAAGACACGGGACAGGGGTATCTCAATGAGCAGTTCTTC; CDR3aa: CASSQDTGQGYLNEQFF
abundance: NA; j_gene: TRBJ1-6; v_gene: TRBV27; d_gene: TRBD1; CDR3nt: TGTGCCAGCAGTTTCACAGGGGGCGATTCACCCCTCCACTTT; CDR3aa: CASSFTGGDSPLHF
abundance: once; j_gene: TRBJ1-2; v_gene: TRBV6-5; d_gene: NA; CDR3nt: TGTGCCAGCAGACAGGGCGGGCTTTATGGCTACACCTTC; CDR3aa: CASRQGGLYGYTF
abundance: few; j_gene: TRBJ2-2; v_gene: TRBV3-1/TRBV3-2; d_gene: TRBD2; CDR3nt: TGTGCCAGCAGCCAAGGTGGGCTAGCGGGCACCACCGGGGAGCTGTTTTTT; CDR3aa: CASSQGGLAGTTGELFF
abundance: few; j_gene: TRBJ1-2; v_gene: TRBV11-2; d_gene: NA; CDR3nt: TGTGCCAGCAGCTTAGGCGCCCGACAGGACTTAACCTATGGCTACACCTTC; CDR3aa: CASSLGARQDLTYGYTF
abundance: once; j_gene: TRBJ1-4; v_gene: TRBV7-6; d_gene: NA; CDR3nt: TGTGCCAGCAGCTTAGCTCGGGGGGCTGTTGAAAAACTGTTTTTT; CDR3aa: CASSLARGAVEKLFF
abundance: once; j_gene: TRBJ2-7; v_gene: TRBV5-6; d_gene: NA; CDR3nt: TGTGCCAGCAGCTTCGGGGCCACCTCCTACGAGCAGTACTTC; CDR3aa: CASSFGATSYEQYF
abundance: NA; j_gene: TRBJ1-2; v_gene: TRBV6-2/TRBV6-3; d_gene: NA; CDR3nt: TGTGCCAGCAGTTACGGGCAGGACCTTAACTATGGCTACACCTTC; CDR3aa: CASSYGQDLNYGYTF
abundance: NA; j_gene: TRBJ1-5; v_gene: TRBV9; d_gene: NA; CDR3nt: TGTGCCAGCAGCGCCCGGGGGGTAAGTCAGCCCCAGCATTTT; CDR3aa: CASSARGVSQPQHF
abundance: NA; j_gene: TRBJ1-1; v_gene: TRBV5-1; d_gene: NA; CDR3nt: TGCGCCAGCAAAGGGGAGACTGAAGCTTTCTTT; CDR3aa: CASKGETEAFF
abundance: NA; j_gene: TRBJ2-7; v_gene: TRBV9; d_gene: NA; CDR3nt: TGTGCCAGCAGCGTAGGCGGTAGCCTCTCCTACGAGCAGTACTTC; CDR3aa: CASSVGGSLSYEQYF
abundance: NA; j_gene: TRBJ2-7; v_gene: TRBV18; d_gene: TRBD1; CDR3nt: TGTGCCAGCTCACCAGGGGCAGGGGGCCGGGCCGAGCAGTACTTC; CDR3aa: CASSPGAGGRAEQYF